This TCR beta chain was observed in a study of blood T cell repertoires in COVID-19. Study-level information: Both acute and convalescent COVID-19 samples were obtained from the United States, Italy and Spain. Sample material is recorded as cDNA or gDNA derived from T cells, B-cell-depleted T cells, or PBMCs.

As handled by the study authors: Amplified reference gene primers provided the basis for estimating nucleated cell counts. The table came from immunoSEQ multiplex PCR; TCRdb's copy has only in-frame clones and leaves some out. From that table come the V and J calls and clone size; the DNA was used to work out D and trimming. The data hold about 220,000 clones, with approximately 80% observed a single time. This CDR3 contains 16 residues. Trimming cost V 1 base and J 4 bases; bases outside gene matches: 8. Per the germline V gene, CDR1 is LGHNA and CDR2 is YSLEER. Sequenced material: peripheral blood. The chain recombines TRBV4-3 with TRBJ2-7, with TRBD1 matching over 9 bases. This TCR was recovered from a man in his forties who had recovered from COVID-19. Written as DNA, the CDR3 is TGCGCCAGCAGCCAAGGGGGGCCGACAGGGGGGTACGAGCAGTACTTC. As protein: CASSQGGPTGGYEQYF.